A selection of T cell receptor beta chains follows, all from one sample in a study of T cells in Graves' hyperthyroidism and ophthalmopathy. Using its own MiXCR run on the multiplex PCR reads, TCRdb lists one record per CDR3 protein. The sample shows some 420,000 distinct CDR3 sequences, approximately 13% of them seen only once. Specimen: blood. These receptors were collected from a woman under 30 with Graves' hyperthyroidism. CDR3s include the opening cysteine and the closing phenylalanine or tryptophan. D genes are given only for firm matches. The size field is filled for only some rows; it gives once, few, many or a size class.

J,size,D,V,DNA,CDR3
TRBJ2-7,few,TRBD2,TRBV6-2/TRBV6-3,TGTGCCAGCAGTTACTCGGGACTAGGGGGGGTGGAGCAGTACTTC,CASSYSGLGGVEQYF
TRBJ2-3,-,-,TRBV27,TGTGCCAGCAGTTGGGGAGGACATACGCAGTATTTT,CASSWGGHTQYF
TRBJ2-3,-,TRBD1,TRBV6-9,TGTGCCAGATATCAGGGGGCCATCGCAGATACGCAGTATTTT,CARYQGAIADTQYF
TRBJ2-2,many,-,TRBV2,TGTGCCAGCACTAGCGCGAACACCGGGGAGCTGTTTTTT,CASTSANTGELFF
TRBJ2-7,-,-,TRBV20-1,TGCAGTGCCACCTGGGACCGACCCTACGAGCAGTACTTC,CSATWDRPYEQYF
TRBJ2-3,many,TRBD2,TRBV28,TGTGCCAGCAGTTACCCCTCCACTAGCGGGGCCCGCACAGATACGCAGTATTTT,CASSYPSTSGARTDTQYF
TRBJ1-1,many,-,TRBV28,TGTGCCAGCAGTTTACCTCAGGGAATTGGCACTGAAGCTTTCTTT,CASSLPQGIGTEAFF
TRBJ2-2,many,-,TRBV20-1,TGCAGTGCTAGAGATAAAGGGGGATCGAACACCGGGGAGCTGTTTTTT,CSARDKGGSNTGELFF
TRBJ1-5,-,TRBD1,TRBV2,TGTGCCAGCAGTAGGGAACAGGGGAGCAATCAGCCCCAGCATTTT,CASSREQGSNQPQHF
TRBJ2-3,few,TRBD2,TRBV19,TGTGCCAGTAGTACCCAACTAGCGGAGGTTAGCACAGATACGCAGTATTTT,CASSTQLAEVSTDTQYF
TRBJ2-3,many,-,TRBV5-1,TGCGCCAGCAGCCAGACTGGGAGCACAGATACGCAGTATTTT,CASSQTGSTDTQYF
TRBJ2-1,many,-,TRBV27,TGTGCCGTGGCCCGGAGGGGGAATGAGCAGTTCTTC,CAVARRGNEQFF
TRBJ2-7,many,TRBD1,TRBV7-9,TGTGCCAGCAGCTCCCCGCTGGACAGGGGGAGGTACGAGCAGTACTTC,CASSSPLDRGRYEQYF
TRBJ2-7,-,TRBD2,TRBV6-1,TGTGCCAGCAGCCAAACCAGCGGGACGGACTCCTACGAGCAGTACTTC,CASSQTSGTDSYEQYF
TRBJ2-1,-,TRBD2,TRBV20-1,TGCAGTGCCAGGACTAGCGGGAGGGATGTTTCGTTCTTC,CSARTSGRDVSFF
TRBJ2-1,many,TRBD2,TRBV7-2,TGTGCCAGCAGCGACAGGACTAGCGGATTTTACAATGAGCAGTTCTTC,CASSDRTSGFYNEQFF
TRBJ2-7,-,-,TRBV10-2,TGCGCCAGCAGTGAAGGTGTCAACTCAGCCTACGAGCAGTACTTC,CASSEGVNSAYEQYF
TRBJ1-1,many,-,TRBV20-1,TGCAGTGGGTCCAGGGAGCCTGAAGCTTTCTTT,CSGSREPEAFF
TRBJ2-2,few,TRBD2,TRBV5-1,TGCGCCAGCAGCCGCCTAGCGGGAGGAGTGGAATTAACCGGGGAGCTGTTTTTT,CASSRLAGGVELTGELFF
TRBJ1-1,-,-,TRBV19,TGTGCCAGTAGTATAGATGGCAGGGGAAGGGCGAACACTGAAGCTTTCTTT,CASSIDGRGRANTEAFF
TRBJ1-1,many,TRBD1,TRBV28,TGTGCCAGCAGTTTATTTGTCGCTACAGGGGTCCAGAGGACTGAAGCTTTCTTT,CASSLFVATGVQRTEAFF
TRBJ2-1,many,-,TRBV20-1,TGCAGTGCTAGATGGACAGATGAGCAGTTCTTC,CSARWTDEQFF
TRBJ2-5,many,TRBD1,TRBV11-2,TGTGCCAGCAGCACAAGACCAGGGGGCCAAGAGACCCAGTACTTC,CASSTRPGGQETQYF
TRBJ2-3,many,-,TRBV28,TGTGCCAGCAATGCAGAAAGCACAGATACGCAGTATTTT,CASNAESTDTQYF
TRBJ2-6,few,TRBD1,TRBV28,TGTGCCAGCAGTTTAGGAAAAGGTCGGGACAGCGTATCTGGGGCCAGCGTCCTGACTTTC,CASSLGKGRDSVSGASVLTF
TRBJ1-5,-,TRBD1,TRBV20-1,TGCAGTGCTAGTAGACAGGGGAATAGCAATCAGCCCCAGCATTTT,CSASRQGNSNQPQHF